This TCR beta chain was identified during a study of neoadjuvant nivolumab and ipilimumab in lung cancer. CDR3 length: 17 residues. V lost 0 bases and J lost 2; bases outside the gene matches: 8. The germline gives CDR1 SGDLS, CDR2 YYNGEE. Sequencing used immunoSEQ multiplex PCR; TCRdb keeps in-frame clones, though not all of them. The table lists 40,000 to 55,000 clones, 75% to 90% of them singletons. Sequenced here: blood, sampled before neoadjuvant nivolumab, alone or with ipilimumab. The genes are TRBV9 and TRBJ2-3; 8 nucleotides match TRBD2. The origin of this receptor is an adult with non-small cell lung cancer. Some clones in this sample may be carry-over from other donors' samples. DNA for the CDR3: TGTGCCAGCAGCGTAGGCAATAGCGGGACCGACACAGATACGCAGTATTTT. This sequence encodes CASSVGNSGTDTDTQYF.